This T cell receptor beta chain was sequenced for a study of radiation and T cells in renal cell carcinoma. Broader study findings: Pretreatment tumor biopsies were lacking, so baseline clonotypes are unknown.

Clones were read by immunoSEQ multiplex PCR, and TCRdb kept only the in-frame ones, dropping some. The sample lists about 9,200 clones; roughly 50% were seen once. Stated treatment: 15 Gy SBRT to primary tumor, nephrectomy 4 weeks later. Notes on this clone: What it binds is unknown.

The sequence was obtained from a man aged 60-69 years with renal cell carcinoma. Sample: tumor tissue, taken from a patient whose treatment included radiotherapy and nephrectomy.

The CDR3 here is CASSLAWNQPQHF. The CDR3 DNA reads as TGCGCCAGCAGCTTGGCCTGGAATCAGCCCCAGCATTTT. V usage is TRBV5-1 and J usage is TRBJ1-5; no clear D gene. The CDR3 is 13 residues long. Germline-derived CDR1 and CDR2 are SGHRS and YFSETQ. V dropped 0 bases and J dropped 4 bases, with 5 bases sitting between them.